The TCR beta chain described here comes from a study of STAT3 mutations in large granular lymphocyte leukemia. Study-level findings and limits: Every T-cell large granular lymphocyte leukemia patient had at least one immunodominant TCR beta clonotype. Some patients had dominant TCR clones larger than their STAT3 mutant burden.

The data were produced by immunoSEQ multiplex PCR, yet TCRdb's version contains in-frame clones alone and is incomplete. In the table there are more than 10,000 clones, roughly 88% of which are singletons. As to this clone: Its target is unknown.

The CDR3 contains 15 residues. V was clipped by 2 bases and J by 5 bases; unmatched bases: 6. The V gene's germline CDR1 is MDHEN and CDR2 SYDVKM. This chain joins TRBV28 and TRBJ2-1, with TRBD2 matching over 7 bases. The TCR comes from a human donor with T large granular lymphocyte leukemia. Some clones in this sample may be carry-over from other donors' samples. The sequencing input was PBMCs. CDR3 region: CASSLTLARNNEQFF. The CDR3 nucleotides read TGTGCCAGCAGTTTAACACTAGCGCGCAACAATGAGCAGTTCTTC.